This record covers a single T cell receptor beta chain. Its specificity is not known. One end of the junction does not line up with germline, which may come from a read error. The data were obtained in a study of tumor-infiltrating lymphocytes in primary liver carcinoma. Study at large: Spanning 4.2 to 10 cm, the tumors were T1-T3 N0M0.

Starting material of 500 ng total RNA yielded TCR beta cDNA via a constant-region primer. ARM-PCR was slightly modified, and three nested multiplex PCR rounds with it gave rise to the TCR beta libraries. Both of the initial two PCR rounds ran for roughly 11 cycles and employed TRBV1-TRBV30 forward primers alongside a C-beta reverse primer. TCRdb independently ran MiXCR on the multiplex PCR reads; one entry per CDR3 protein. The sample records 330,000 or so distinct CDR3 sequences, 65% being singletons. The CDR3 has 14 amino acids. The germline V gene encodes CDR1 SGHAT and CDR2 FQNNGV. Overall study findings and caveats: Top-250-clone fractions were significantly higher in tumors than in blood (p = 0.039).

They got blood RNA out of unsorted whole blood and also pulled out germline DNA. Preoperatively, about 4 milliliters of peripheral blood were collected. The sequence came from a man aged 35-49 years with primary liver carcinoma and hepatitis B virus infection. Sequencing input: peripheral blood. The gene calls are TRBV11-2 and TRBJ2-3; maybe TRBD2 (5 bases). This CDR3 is CASSSASSTDTQYF. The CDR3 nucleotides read TGTGCCAGCAGCTCAGCATCTAGCACAGATACACAGTATTTT. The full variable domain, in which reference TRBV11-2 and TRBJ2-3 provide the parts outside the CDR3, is EAGVAQSPRYKIIEKRQSVAFWCNPISGHATLYWYQQILGQGPKLLIQFQNNGVVDDSQLPKDRFSAERLKGVDSTLKIQPAKLEDSAVYLCASSSASSTDTQYFGPGTRLTVL.